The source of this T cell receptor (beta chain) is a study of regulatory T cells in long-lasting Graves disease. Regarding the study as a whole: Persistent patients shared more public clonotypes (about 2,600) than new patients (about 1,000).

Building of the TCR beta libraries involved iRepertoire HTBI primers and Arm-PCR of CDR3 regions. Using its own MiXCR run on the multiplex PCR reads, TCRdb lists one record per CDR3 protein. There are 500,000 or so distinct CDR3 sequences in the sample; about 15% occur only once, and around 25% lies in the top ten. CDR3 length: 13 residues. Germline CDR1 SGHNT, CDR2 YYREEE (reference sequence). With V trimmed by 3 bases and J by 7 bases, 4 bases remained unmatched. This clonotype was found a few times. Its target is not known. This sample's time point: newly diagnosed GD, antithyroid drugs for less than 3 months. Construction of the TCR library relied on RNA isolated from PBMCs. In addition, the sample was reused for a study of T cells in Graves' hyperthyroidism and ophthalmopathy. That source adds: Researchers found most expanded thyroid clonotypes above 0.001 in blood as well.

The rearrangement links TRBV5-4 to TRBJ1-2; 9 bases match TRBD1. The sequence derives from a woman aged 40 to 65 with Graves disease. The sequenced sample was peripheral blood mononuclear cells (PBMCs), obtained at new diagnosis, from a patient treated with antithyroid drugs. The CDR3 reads CASSYRDRVGYTF. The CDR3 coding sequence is TGTGCCAGCAGCTACCGGGACAGGGTTGGCTACACCTTC.